These 18 T cell receptor beta chains were sequenced from one sample in a study of T-cell reconstitution after alpha-beta-depleted transplantation in children. During its preparation, the TCRbeta library received unique molecular identifiers. Via MiXCR, TCRdb re-called the PCR reads, giving one row per CDR3 protein. The top ten hold around a sixth of the sample, which has 130,000 to 150,000 distinct CDR3 sequences, roughly 9% seen once. Source: PBMCs, mostly from graft donor cells, taken 180 days after TCRalphabeta/CD19-depleted stem cell transplant. These receptors were taken from a female patient aged 2-10 years who had a stem cell transplant for congenital amegakaryocytic thrombocytopenia, so the T cells may come from the graft donor.

This clonotype has a count of ten or more. J is TRBJ2-1 and V is TRBV20-1, with D perhaps matching TRBD1 (5 bases). The V end lost 0 bases, the J end lost 0 bases, and 9 bases lay between the germline ends. Germline assignment: CDR1 DFQATT and CDR2 SNEGSKA (reference sequence). The CDR3 has 15 residues. CDR3 sequence reads: CSARDLGRSYNEQFF. The CDR3 nucleotides are TGCAGTGCTAGAGATTTGGGGCGCTCCTACAATGAGCAGTTCTTC.

This clonotype occurred many times. The chain joins TRBV6-5 to TRBJ2-3; possibly TRBD1 or TRBD2 for D (5 bases each). Germline V gene lookup returns CDR1 MNHEY and CDR2 SVGAGI. The germline V and J ends were trimmed by 4 bases and 4 bases, with 12 bases remaining between them. The CDR3 sequence is 14 residues long. The chain's CDR3 is CASSWDPNADTQYF. The CDR3 DNA follows: TGTGCCAGCAGTTGGGACCCCAATGCAGATACGCAGTATTTT.

The chain has TRBV20-1 and TRBJ2-1, with 12 nucleotides matching TRBD2. The V and J ends lost 1 base and 3 bases, in that order; junction bases with no gene match: 4. CDR3 length equals 16 residues. The germline V gene encodes CDR1 DFQATT and CDR2 SNEGSKA (reference sequence). The CDR3 DNA is TGCAGTGCTAGAGGCGGGACTAGCGGGTTCTACAATGAGCAGTTCTTC. Protein: CSARGGTSGFYNEQFF.

This clonotype was observed a few times. V is TRBV15 and J is TRBJ2-4; D gene unclear. The CDR3 runs to 12 residues. Germline CDR1 LNHNV, CDR2 YYDKDF (reference sequence). V was clipped by 2 bases and J by 4 bases, with 3 bases between them. The CDR3 nucleotides read TGTGCCACCAGCAGACAGAAAAACATTCAGTACTTC. It is translated as CATSRQKNIQYF.

This clonotype was recorded many times. The chain employs TRBV2 and TRBJ1-2; D might be TRBD1 (6 bases). The length of the CDR3 is 14 residues. Trimming left V 11 bases short and J 8 bases short, with 24 bases between. Germline assignment: CDR1 SNHLY and CDR2 FYNNEI. CDR3 in DNA: TGTGCCGCAAAGAGGACAGTCACTTTTGAGGGCTACACCTTC. This encodes CAAKRTVTFEGYTF.

There are many counts of this clonotype. The genes are TRBV28 and TRBJ2-5, with D perhaps TRBD1 (5 bases). Between the trimmed V and J ends, which lost 5 bases and 2 bases, there was a span of 15 bases. The CDR3 contains 15 residues. CDR1 MDHEN and CDR2 SYDVKM come from the germline V gene. CDR3 sequence (DNA): TGTGCCAGCAGTCCGGACACCCCAGGGCAAGAGACCCAGTACTTC. This codes for CASSPDTPGQETQYF.

The table lists this clonotype with many counts. This chain uses TRBV5-5 with TRBJ2-3, with 7 bases matching TRBD1. The J segment lost 7 bases and the V segment lost 4 bases, leaving 9 bases of the junction unmatched. CDR1 and CDR2 (germline): SGHKS, YYEKEE (reference sequence). CDR3 length equals 14 residues. For the CDR3, the DNA is TGTGCCAGCAGCGGAACAGGGGTGAGGAATACGCAGTATTTT. As protein: CASSGTGVRNTQYF.

This clonotype appeared many times. V gene TRBV5-1 combines with J gene TRBJ2-5, with 7 bases aligning to TRBD2. The V and J ends lost 4 bases and 4 bases, in that order; junction bases with no gene match: 13. CDR1 and CDR2 (germline): SGHRS, YFSETQ. The CDR3 spans 16 residues. CDR3 DNA: TGCGCCAGCAGCGGGAGCGAGGCGGGAGCAAGAGAGACCCAGTACTTC. This codes for CASSGSEAGARETQYF.

This clonotype was detected ten times or more. The chain recombines TRBV19 with TRBJ2-7; 7 nucleotides match TRBD2. In germline, CDR1 is LNHDA, CDR2 SQIVND (reference sequence). This CDR3 spans 14 amino acids. CDR3 protein: CASGPGGVGSEQYF. DNA of the CDR3: TGTGCTAGCGGTCCGGGAGGAGTCGGTAGCGAGCAGTACTTC.

This chain uses TRBV12-3 or TRBV12-4 with TRBJ1-5; the match to TRBD1 covers 8 bases. The CDR3 contains 14 residues. J lost 7 bases, V lost 6 bases, and 8 bases had no gene match. The CDR3 coding sequence is TGTGCCAGCAGGCGACAGGGGAATAGCCAGCCCCAGCATTTT. Translating gives CASRRQGNSQPQHF.

This clonotype was counted a few times. V is TRBV20-1 and J is TRBJ2-5; 10 bases line up with TRBD2. With 5 bases clipped from V and 5 bases from J, the junction kept 8 bases outside the gene matches. This CDR3 comprises 14 residues. The germline CDR1 and CDR2 sequences are DFQATT and SNEGSKA (reference sequence). Here the CDR3 DNA reads TGCAGTGCTGCTACTAGCGGGATAGTGGAGACCCAGTACTTC. Its protein product is CSAATSGIVETQYF.

The V gene is TRBV12-3 or TRBV12-4, the J gene TRBJ1-1; no definite D call. V shed 3 bases and J shed 1 base, with 3 bases lying between them. The CDR3 is 12 residues long. CDR3 in amino acids: CASSFPNTEAFF. The CDR3 bases are TGTGCCAGCAGTTTCCCGAACACTGAAGCTTTCTTT.

This chain uses TRBV27 with TRBJ2-5, with 8 bases matching TRBD1. The germline CDR1 and CDR2 sequences are MNHEY and SMNVEV (reference sequence). V lost 5 bases to trimming and J lost 5 bases; unmatched junction nucleotides: 10. This CDR3 comprises 15 residues. The CDR3 region has the DNA TGTGCCAGCAGTCGGAAGGACAGGGTCGGGGAGACCCAGTACTTC. This sequence encodes CASSRKDRVGETQYF.

The chain joins TRBV12-3 or TRBV12-4 to TRBJ2-1; D call uncertain. This CDR3 comprises 12 residues. The V gene lost 3 bases and the J gene lost 7 bases, with 7 bases spanning the gap. CDR3 in amino acids: CASSLVLNEQFF. The CDR3 DNA is TGTGCCAGCAGTTTGGTGCTTAATGAGCAGTTCTTC.

Ten or more counts support this clonotype. The CDR3 region has the DNA TGTGCCAGCAGTGAATTGACAGATACGCAGTATTTT. Residues: CASSELTDTQYF. V gene TRBV6-1 combines with J gene TRBJ2-3, with D uncertain. There are 12 residues in the CDR3. Germline-derived CDR1 and CDR2 are MNHNS and SASEGT. Trimming removed 2 bases from V and 3 bases from J, with 3 bases in between.

This clonotype was found many times. The rearrangement links TRBV20-1 to TRBJ2-7; perhaps TRBD1 as D (5 bases). CDR1 and CDR2 from the germline V gene are DFQATT and SNEGSKA (reference sequence). The ends were cut back, 3 bases at V and 7 bases at J, with 22 bases in the middle. The CDR3 has 15 residues. The CDR3 DNA reads as TGCAGTGCTAGGAACCAGGGAACGAGTGGGCTGGAGCAGTACTTC. Amino acid sequence: CSARNQGTSGLEQYF.

This clonotype was recorded at least ten times. This chain links TRBV20-1 with TRBJ2-1, with 10 bases matching TRBD2. V gave up 3 bases and J gave up 8 bases; unmatched junction bases: 4. CDR3 length equals 13 residues. Per the germline V gene, CDR1 is DFQATT and CDR2 is SNEGSKA (reference sequence). The CDR3 protein is CSASLAGEYEQFF. CDR3 bases: TGCAGTGCTAGTCTAGCGGGAGAATATGAGCAGTTCTTC.

This clonotype showed up just a few times. The chain has TRBV20-1 and TRBJ2-7, with no clear D. Per the germline V gene, CDR1 is DFQATT and CDR2 is SNEGSKA (reference sequence). This CDR3 is 17 amino acids long. Trimming shortened V by 0 bases and J by 2 bases, and 20 bases separated the two germline ends. This chain's CDR3 is CSARDLGAEGITYEQYF. CDR3 bases: TGCAGTGCTAGAGATCTTGGTGCGGAAGGGATAACCTACGAGCAGTACTTC.